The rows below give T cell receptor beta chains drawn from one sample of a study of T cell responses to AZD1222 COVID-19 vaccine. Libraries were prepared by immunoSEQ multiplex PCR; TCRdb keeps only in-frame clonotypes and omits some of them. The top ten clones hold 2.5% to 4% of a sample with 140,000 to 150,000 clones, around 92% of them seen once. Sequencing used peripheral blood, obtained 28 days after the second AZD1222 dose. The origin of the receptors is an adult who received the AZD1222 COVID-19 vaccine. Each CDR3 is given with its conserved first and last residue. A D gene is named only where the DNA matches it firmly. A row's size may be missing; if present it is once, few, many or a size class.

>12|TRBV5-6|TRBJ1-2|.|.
CASSSGTYGYTF
TGTGCCAGCAGCTCAGGGACTTATGGCTACACCTTC
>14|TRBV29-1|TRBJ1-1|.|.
CSVTRTAMNTEAFF
TGCAGCGTCACCCGGACAGCTATGAACACTGAAGCTTTCTTT
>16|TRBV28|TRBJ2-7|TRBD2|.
CASSPLAPGRAAEQYF
TGTGCCAGCAGTCCACTAGCGCCCGGGAGGGCGGCTGAGCAGTACTTC
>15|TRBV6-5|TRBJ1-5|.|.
CASSYSRGAGQPQHF
TGTGCCAGCAGTTACTCAAGGGGCGCAGGGCAGCCCCAGCATTTT
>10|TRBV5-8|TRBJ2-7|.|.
CASNDYEQYF
TGTGCCAGCAACGATTACGAGCAGTACTTC
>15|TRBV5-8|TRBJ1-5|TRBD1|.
CASSPGQANNQPQHF
TGTGCCAGCAGCCCGGGACAGGCCAACAATCAGCCCCAGCATTTT
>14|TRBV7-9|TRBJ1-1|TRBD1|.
CASSPDRGGTEAFF
TGTGCCAGCAGTCCCGACAGGGGAGGCACTGAAGCTTTCTTT
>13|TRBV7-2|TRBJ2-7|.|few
CASSWMASYEQYF
TGTGCCAGCAGCTGGATGGCCTCCTACGAGCAGTACTTC
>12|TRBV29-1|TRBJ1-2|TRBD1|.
CSVDRGIYGYTF
TGCAGCGTTGACAGGGGGATCTATGGCTACACCTTC
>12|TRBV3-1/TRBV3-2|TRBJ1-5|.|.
CASSQVFQPQHF
TGTGCCAGCAGCCAAGTTTTTCAGCCCCAGCATTTT
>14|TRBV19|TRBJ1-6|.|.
CASTLGARGSPLHF
TGTGCCAGTACCCTAGGGGCGCGGGGATCACCCCTCCACTTT
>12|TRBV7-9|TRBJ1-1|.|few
CASIDGRGGAFF
TGTGCCAGCATCGACGGGCGCGGAGGAGCTTTCTTT
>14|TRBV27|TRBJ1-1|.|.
CASSLSGGLTEAFF
TGTGCCAGCAGTTTATCGGGCGGGCTCACTGAAGCTTTCTTT
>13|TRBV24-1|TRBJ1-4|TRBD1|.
CATSARDREKLFF
TGTGCCACCAGTGCCCGGGACAGGGAAAAACTGTTTTTT
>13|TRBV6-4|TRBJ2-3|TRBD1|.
CASSEEERGQQYF
TGTGCCAGCAGTGAGGAGGAGAGGGGGCAACAGTATTTT
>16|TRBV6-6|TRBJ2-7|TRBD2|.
CASVWGTSGSSYEQYF
TGTGCCAGCGTATGGGGGACTAGCGGGAGCTCCTACGAGCAGTACTTC
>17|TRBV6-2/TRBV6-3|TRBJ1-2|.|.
CASSPVITIEGNYGYTF
TGTGCCAGCAGTCCCGTTATTACAATCGAGGGGAACTATGGCTACACCTTC
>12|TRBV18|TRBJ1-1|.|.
CASSPDSDEAFF
TGTGCCAGCTCACCGGACAGCGATGAAGCTTTCTTT
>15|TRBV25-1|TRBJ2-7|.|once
CASSEFGGDFYEQYF
TGTGCCAGCAGTGAATTTGGGGGCGATTTTTACGAGCAGTACTTC
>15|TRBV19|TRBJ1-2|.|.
CASSPTGTSNYGYTF
TGTGCCAGTAGCCCGACCGGGACCTCTAACTATGGCTACACCTTC
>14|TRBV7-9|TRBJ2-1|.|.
CASSLATRWNEQFF
TGTGCCAGCAGCTTAGCGACTAGATGGAATGAGCAGTTCTTC
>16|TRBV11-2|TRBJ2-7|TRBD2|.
CASSTLLAGARNEQYF
TGTGCCAGCAGTACCCTTCTGGCGGGAGCGAGAAACGAGCAGTACTTC
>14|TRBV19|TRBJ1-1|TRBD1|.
CASSNGQGATEAFF
TGTGCCAGTAGCAATGGACAGGGGGCCACTGAAGCTTTCTTT
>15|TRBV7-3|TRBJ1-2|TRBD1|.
CASSLQQGGFYGYTF
TGTGCCAGCAGCTTACAGCAGGGGGGATTTTATGGCTACACCTTC
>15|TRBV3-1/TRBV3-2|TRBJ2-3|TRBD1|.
CASSPWDRGTDTQYF
TGTGCCAGCAGCCCCTGGGACAGGGGCACAGATACGCAGTATTTT
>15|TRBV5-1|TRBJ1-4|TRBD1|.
CASSYSGTGGEKLFF
TGCGCCAGCAGCTACTCCGGGACAGGGGGCGAAAAACTGTTTTTT
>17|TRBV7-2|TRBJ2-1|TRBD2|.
CASSLALRTSGYNEQFF
TGTGCCAGCAGCTTAGCGTTGCGGACTAGCGGCTACAATGAGCAGTTCTTC
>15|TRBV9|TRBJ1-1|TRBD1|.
CASSVTGQGNTEAFF
TGTGCCAGCAGCGTAACGGGACAGGGAAACACTGAAGCTTTCTTT
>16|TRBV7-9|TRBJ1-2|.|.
CASSNLAYGIGYGYTF
TGTGCCAGCAGTAACTTAGCATACGGGATCGGCTATGGCTACACCTTC
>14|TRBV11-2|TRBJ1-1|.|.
CASSLGRANTEAFF
TGTGCCAGCAGCTTAGGCAGGGCTAACACTGAAGCTTTCTTT
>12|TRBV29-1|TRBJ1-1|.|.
CSSALRQGEAFF
TGCAGCTCCGCGCTCCGGCAGGGGGAAGCTTTCTTT
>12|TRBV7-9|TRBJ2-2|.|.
CASSVGPPELFF
TGTGCCAGCAGCGTGGGTCCCCCAGAGCTGTTTTTT
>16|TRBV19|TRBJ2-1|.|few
CASSISRQGGYNEQFF
TGTGCCAGTAGTATAAGTAGGCAGGGGGGCTACAATGAGCAGTTCTTC
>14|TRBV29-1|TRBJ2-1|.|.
CSAYSGTLNNEQFF
TGCAGCGCCTACTCCGGGACTCTTAACAATGAGCAGTTCTTC
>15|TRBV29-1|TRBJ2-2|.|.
CSVDPVGGNTGELFF
TGCAGCGTTGACCCGGTTGGGGGCAACACCGGGGAGCTGTTTTTT
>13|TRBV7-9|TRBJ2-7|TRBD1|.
CASRGDRGYEQYF
TGTGCCAGCAGAGGGGACAGGGGCTACGAGCAGTACTTC
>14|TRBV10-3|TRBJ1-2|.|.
CAIRETGTNYGYTF
TGTGCCATCAGAGAAACAGGGACCAACTATGGCTACACCTTC
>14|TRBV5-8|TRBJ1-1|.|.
CASSWGLGDTEAFF
TGTGCCAGCAGCTGGGGCCTGGGGGACACTGAAGCTTTCTTT
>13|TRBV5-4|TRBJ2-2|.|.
CASSSEPTGELFF
TGTGCCAGCAGCTCCGAGCCCACCGGGGAGCTGTTTTTT
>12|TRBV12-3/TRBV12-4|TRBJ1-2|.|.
CASSFDNYGYTF
TGTGCCAGCAGCTTTGATAACTATGGCTACACCTTC
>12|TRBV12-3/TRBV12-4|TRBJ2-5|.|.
CASSSDTVTQYF
TGTGCCAGCAGTTCCGACACGGTAACCCAGTACTTC
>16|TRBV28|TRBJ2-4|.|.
CASSLGSGQAKNIQYF
TGTGCCAGCAGTTTGGGGTCGGGGCAGGCCAAAAACATTCAGTACTTC
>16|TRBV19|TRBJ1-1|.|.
CASKSLGNGMNTEAFF
TGTGCCAGTAAGAGCTTGGGGAATGGTATGAACACTGAAGCTTTCTTT
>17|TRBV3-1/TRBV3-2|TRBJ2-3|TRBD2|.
CASSQEGLAGGPDTQYF
TGTGCCAGCAGCCAAGAGGGCCTAGCGGGAGGACCAGATACGCAGTATTTT
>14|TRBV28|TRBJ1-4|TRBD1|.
CASSLQGAREKLFF
TGTGCCAGCAGTTTACAGGGGGCGAGAGAAAAACTGTTTTTT